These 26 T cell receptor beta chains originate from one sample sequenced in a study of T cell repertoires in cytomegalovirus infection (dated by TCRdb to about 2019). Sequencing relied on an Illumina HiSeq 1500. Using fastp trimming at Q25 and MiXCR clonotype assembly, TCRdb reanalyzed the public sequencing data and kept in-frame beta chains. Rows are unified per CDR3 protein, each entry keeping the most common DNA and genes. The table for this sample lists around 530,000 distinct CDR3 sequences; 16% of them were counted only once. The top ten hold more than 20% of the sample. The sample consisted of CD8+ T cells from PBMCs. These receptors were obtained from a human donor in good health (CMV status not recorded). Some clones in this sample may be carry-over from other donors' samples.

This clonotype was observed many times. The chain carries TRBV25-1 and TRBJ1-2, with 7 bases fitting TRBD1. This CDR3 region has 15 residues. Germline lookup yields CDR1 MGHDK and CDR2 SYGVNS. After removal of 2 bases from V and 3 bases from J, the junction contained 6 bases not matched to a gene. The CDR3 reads CASSERDRAYYGYTF. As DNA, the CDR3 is TGTGCCAGCAGTGAACGCGACAGGGCCTACTATGGCTACACCTTC.

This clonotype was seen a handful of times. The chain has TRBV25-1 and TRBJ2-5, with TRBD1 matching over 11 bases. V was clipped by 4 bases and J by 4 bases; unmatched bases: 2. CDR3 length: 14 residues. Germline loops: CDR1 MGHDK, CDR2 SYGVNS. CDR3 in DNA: TGTGCCAGCAGTGCTGGACAGGGGGCAGAGACCCAGTACTTC. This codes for CASSAGQGAETQYF. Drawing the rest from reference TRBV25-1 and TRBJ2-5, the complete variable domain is EADIYQTPRYLVIGTGKKITLECSQTMGHDKMYWYQQDPGMELHLIHYSYGVNSTEKGDLSSESTVSRIRTEHFPLTLESARPSHTSQYLCASSAGQGAETQYFGPGTRLLVL.

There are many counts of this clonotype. In nucleotides, the CDR3 is TGTGCCAGCACCACAGGGTTTGAGAACTATGGCTACACCTTC. Its translation is CASTTGFENYGYTF. The genes are TRBV12-3 or TRBV12-4 and TRBJ1-2; perhaps TRBD1 as D (6 bases). The CDR3 spans 14 residues. The germline V and J ends were trimmed by 7 bases and 2 bases, with 14 bases remaining between them.

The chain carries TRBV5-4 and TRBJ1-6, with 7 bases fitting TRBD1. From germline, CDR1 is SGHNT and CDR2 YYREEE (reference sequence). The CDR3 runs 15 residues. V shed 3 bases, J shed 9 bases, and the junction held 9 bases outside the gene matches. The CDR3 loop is CASSSDFDRASPLHF. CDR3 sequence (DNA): TGTGCCAGCAGCTCAGATTTCGACAGGGCTTCACCCCTCCACTTT.

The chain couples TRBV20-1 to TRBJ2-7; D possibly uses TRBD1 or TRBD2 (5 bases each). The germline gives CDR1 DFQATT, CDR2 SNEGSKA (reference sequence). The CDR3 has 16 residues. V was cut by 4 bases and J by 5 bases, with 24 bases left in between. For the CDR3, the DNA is TGCAGTGCTACTTCAGGGACGTCAAAGTGGCCCCACGAGCAGTACTTC. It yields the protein CSATSGTSKWPHEQYF.

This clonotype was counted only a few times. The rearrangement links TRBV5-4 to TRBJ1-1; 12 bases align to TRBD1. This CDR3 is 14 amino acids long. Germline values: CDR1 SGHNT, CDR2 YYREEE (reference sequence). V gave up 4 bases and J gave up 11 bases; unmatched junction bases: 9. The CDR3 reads CASSRGTGGAYAFF. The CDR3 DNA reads TGTGCCAGCAGCCGCGGGACAGGGGGCGCATATGCTTTCTTT.

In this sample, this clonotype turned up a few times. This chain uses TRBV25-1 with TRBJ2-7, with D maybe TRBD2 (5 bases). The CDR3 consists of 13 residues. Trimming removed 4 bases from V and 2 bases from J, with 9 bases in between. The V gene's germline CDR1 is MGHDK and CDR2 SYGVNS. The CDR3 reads CASSGTAAYEQYF. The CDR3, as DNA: TGTGCCAGCAGTGGGACTGCCGCCTACGAGCAGTACTTC.

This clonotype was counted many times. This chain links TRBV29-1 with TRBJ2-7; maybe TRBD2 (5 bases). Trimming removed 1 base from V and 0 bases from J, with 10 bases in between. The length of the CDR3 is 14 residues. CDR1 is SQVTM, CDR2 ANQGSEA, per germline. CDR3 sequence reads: CSVEVRTASYEQYF. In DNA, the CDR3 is TGCAGCGTTGAAGTCCGGACTGCCTCCTACGAGCAGTACTTC.

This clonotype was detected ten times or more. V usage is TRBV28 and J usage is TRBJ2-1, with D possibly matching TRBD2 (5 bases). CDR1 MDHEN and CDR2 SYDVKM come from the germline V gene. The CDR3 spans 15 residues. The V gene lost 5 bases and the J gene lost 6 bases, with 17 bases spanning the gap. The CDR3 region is CASSLTRRLSNEQFF. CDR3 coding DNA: TGTGCCAGCAGTCTCACACGGAGGCTATCCAATGAGCAGTTCTTC. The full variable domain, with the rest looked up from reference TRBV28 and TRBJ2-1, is DVKVTQSSRYLVKRTGEKVFLECVQDMDHENMFWYRQDPGLGLRLIYFSYDVKMKEKGDIPEGYSVSREKKERFSLILESASTNQTSMYLCASSLTRRLSNEQFFGPGTRLTVL.

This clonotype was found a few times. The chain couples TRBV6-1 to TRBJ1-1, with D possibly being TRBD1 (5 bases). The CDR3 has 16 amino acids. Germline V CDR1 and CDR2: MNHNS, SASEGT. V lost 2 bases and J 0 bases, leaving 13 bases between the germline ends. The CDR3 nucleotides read TGTGCCAGCAGTGAACCTCGACAGCCATTGAACACTGAAGCTTTCTTT. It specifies CASSEPRQPLNTEAFF.

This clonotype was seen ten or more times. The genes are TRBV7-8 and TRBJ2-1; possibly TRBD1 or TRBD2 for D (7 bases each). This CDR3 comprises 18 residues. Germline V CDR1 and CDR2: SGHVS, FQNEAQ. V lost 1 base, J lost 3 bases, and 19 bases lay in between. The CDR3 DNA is TGTGCCAGCAGCTTAGGACTAGCAGGGGGTTATCTCTACAATGAGCAGTTCTTC. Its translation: CASSLGLAGGYLYNEQFF.

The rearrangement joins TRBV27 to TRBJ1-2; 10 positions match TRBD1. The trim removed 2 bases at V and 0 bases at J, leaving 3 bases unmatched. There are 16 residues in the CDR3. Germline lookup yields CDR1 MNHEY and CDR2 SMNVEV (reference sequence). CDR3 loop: CASSLAGQGPNYGYTF. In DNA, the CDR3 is TGTGCCAGCAGTTTAGCGGGACAGGGGCCTAACTATGGCTACACCTTC.

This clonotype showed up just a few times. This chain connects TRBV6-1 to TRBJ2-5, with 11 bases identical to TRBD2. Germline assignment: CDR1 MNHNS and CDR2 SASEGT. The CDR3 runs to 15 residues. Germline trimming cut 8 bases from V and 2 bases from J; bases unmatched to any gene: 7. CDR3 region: CASGGGLAVQETQYF. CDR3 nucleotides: TGTGCCAGCGGGGGGGGACTAGCGGTGCAAGAGACCCAGTACTTC.

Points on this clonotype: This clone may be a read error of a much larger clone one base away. CDR3 amino acids: CASSSAWGETQYF. CDR3 in DNA: TGTGCCAGCAGCTCGGCCTGGGGGGAGACCCAGTACTTC. The chain uses TRBV7-8 and TRBJ2-5; D assignment may be TRBD1 or TRBD2 (5 bases each). The CDR3 has 13 amino acids. The V end lost 4 bases, the J end lost 5 bases, and 11 bases lay between the germline ends. In germline, CDR1 is SGHVS, CDR2 FQNEAQ.

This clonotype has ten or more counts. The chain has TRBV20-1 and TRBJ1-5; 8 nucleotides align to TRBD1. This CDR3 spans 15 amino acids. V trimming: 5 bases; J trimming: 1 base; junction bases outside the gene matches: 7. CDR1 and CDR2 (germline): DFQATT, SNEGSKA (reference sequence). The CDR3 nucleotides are TGCAGTGCTCCAGGGGGCGCGGGGAGCAATCAGCCCCAGCATTTT. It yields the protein CSAPGGAGSNQPQHF.

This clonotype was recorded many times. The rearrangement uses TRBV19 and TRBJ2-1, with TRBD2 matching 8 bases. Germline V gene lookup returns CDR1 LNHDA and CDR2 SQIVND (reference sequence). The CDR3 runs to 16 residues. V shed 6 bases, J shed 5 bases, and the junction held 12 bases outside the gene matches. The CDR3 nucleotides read TGTGCCAGTAGGGAATTTTCGGGAGGGGCGAACAATGAGCAGTTCTTC. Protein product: CASREFSGGANNEQFF.

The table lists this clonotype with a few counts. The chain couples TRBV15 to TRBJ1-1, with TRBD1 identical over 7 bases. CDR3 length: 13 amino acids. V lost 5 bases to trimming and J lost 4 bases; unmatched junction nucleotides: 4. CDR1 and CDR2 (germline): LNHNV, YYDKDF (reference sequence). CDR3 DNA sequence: TGTGCCACCAGCTCGGACAGGATCACTGAAGCTTTCTTT. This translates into CATSSDRITEAFF.

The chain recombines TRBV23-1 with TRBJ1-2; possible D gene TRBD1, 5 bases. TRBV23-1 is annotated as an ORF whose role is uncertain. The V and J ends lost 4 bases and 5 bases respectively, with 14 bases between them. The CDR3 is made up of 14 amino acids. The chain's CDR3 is CASSLPQAPYGYTF. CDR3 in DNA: TGCGCCAGCAGTCTCCCACAGGCCCCTTATGGCTACACCTTC.

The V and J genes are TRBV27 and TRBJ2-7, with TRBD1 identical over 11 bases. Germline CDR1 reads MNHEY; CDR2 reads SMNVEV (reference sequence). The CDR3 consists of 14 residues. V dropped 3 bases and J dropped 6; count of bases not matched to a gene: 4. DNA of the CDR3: TGTGCCAGCAGTTTTGGGACAGGGGGACGCGAGCAGTACTTC. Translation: CASSFGTGGREQYF.

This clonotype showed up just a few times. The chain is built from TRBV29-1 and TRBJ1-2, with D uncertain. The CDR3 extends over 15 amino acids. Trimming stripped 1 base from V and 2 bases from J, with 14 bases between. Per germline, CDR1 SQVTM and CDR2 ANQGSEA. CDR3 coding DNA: TGCAGCGTTGAAGGGGGTCTAGAGGAAAACTATGGCTACACCTTC. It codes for CSVEGGLEENYGYTF.

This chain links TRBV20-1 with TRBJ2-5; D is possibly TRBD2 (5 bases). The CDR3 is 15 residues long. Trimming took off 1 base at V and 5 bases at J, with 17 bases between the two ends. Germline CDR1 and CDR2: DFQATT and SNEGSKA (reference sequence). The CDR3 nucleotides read TGCAGTGCTAGAGCATTGTGGGAGCCTGGGGAGACCCAGTACTTC. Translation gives CSARALWEPGETQYF.

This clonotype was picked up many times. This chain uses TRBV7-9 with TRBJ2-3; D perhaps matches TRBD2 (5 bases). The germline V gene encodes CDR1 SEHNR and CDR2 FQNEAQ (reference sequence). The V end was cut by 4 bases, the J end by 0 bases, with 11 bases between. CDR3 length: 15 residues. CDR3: CASSSEGESTDTQYF. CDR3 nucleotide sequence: TGTGCCAGCAGCTCCGAGGGCGAAAGCACAGATACGCAGTATTTT.

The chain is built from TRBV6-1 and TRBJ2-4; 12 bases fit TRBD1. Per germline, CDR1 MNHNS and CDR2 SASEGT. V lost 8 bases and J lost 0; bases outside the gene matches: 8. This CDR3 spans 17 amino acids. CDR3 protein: CASPGTGGLLAKNIQYF. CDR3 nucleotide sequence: TGTGCCAGCCCAGGGACAGGGGGCTTACTAGCCAAAAACATTCAGTACTTC.

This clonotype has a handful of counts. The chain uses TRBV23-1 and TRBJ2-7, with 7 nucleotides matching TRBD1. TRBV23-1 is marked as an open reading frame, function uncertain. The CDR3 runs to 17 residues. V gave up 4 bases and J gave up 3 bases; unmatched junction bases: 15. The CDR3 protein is CASSPTFPSRGSYEQYF. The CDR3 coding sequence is TGCGCCAGCAGTCCGACCTTCCCCTCCAGGGGGAGCTACGAGCAGTACTTC.

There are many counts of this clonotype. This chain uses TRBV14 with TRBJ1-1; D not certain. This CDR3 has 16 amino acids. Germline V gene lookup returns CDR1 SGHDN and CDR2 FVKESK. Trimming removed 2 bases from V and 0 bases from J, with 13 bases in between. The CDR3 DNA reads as TGTGCCAGCAGCCAAACCCCGGGGAGTATGAACACTGAAGCTTTCTTT. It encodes CASSQTPGSMNTEAFF.

The CDR3 region is CASSAYDRVTEAFF. The CDR3 coding sequence is TGTGCCAGCAGCGCCTATGACAGGGTCACTGAAGCTTTCTTT. The rearrangement uses TRBV9 and TRBJ1-1, with 7 positions matching TRBD1. Per germline, CDR1 SGDLS and CDR2 YYNGEE. The CDR3 covers 14 residues. J lost 4 bases, V lost 3 bases, and 6 bases had no gene match.